One and the same sample provided the 19 T cell receptor beta chains below, sequenced in a study of blood T cell repertoires in COVID-19. Sequencing was performed with immunoSEQ multiplex PCR; in TCRdb, only in-frame clones are kept and a portion is missing. The table includes over 400,000 clones, 85% to 90% detected once. Source material: peripheral blood. These receptors were collected from a woman between 50 and 59 years old with COVID-19, enrolled during active disease.

The J gene is TRBJ2-3, the V gene TRBV11-2; 9 bases match TRBD1. Unmatched junction bases numbered 5, after V lost 4 bases and J lost 6 bases. CDR3 length: 14 residues. Germline CDR1 reads SGHAT; CDR2 reads FQNNGV. The CDR3 sequence is CASSSGQGKDTQYF. In nucleotides, the CDR3 is TGTGCCAGCAGCTCGGGACAGGGAAAGGATACGCAGTATTTT.

The chain couples TRBV18 to TRBJ1-1; D gene ambiguous. V lost 2 bases to trimming and J lost 0 bases, with 13 bases between them. The germline V gene has CDR1 KGHSH and CDR2 LQKENI. CDR3 length: 16 residues. CDR3 in amino acids: CASSPEQSPMNTEAFF. As DNA, the CDR3 is TGTGCCAGCTCACCAGAACAGAGTCCGATGAACACTGAAGCTTTCTTT.

This chain joins TRBV5-1 and TRBJ2-7; D possibly corresponds to TRBD2 (5 bases). The CDR3 contains 14 residues. The V and J ends lost 3 bases and 1 base respectively, with 11 bases between them. Germline V gene sequence: CDR1 SGHRS, CDR2 YFSETQ. The CDR3 nucleotides are TGCGCCAGCAGCTCTTCGGAGGTTTCCTACGAGCAGTACTTC. This encodes CASSSSEVSYEQYF.

The chain has TRBV4-1 and TRBJ2-3; 7 bases fit TRBD1. Trimming at V came to 4 bases and at J to 1 base, leaving 17 bases not matched to a gene. CDR3 length equals 19 residues. Germline CDR1 is MGHRA and CDR2 is YSYEKL. In DNA, the CDR3 is TGCGCCAGCAGCCCAAGCGTCCTTCAGCGGACAGGACGCACAGATACGCAGTATTTT. Protein product: CASSPSVLQRTGRTDTQYF.

The genes are TRBV10-3 and TRBJ2-3; possible D gene TRBD1, 6 bases. V dropped 5 bases and J dropped 2 bases, with 11 bases sitting between them. The CDR3 extends over 14 amino acids. Germline CDR1 is ENHRY and CDR2 is SYGVKD. This CDR3 is CAISPQGPTDTQYF. The CDR3 DNA reads TGTGCCATCAGTCCACAGGGCCCCACAGATACGCAGTATTTT.

The V call is TRBV7-2, the J call TRBJ2-4, with 10 bases lining up with TRBD2. Germline V CDR1 and CDR2: SGHTA, FQGNSA. With 5 bases clipped from V and 3 bases from J, the junction kept 16 bases outside the gene matches. The CDR3 has 19 amino acids. The DNA of the CDR3 is TGTGCCAGCAGCCCCCGTGTGAGCGGGGGGGCCATGGACAAAAACATTCAGTACTTC. Protein: CASSPRVSGGAMDKNIQYF.

On this clone itself: The sample holds other DNA sequences that translate to the same CDR3. V is TRBV5-1 and J is TRBJ2-7, with TRBD2 identical over 10 bases. The ends lost 0 bases at V and 2 bases at J; junction bases unmatched: 5. Per germline, CDR1 SGHRS and CDR2 YFSETQ. This CDR3 has 16 residues. The DNA of the CDR3 is TGCGCCAGCAGCTTGGTAGCGGGGGGCCGTCCCTACGAGCAGTACTTC. This codes for CASSLVAGGRPYEQYF.

This rearrangement joins TRBV19 to TRBJ2-7; 8 nucleotides agree with TRBD1. The V segment lost 6 bases and the J segment 7 bases; nucleotides outside the gene matches: 8. The CDR3 length is 13 residues. CDR1 and CDR2 from the germline V gene are LNHDA and SQIVND (reference sequence). This CDR3 reads CASRETGALEQYF. Here the CDR3 DNA reads TGTGCCAGTAGGGAGACAGGGGCACTTGAGCAGTACTTC.

The gene calls are TRBV24-1 and TRBJ2-5; 7 bases align to TRBD2. Trimming took 5 bases from V and 5 from J; bases not matched to a gene: 13. This CDR3 spans 16 amino acids. Per germline, CDR1 KGHDR and CDR2 SFDVKD. CDR3 residues: CATSALGRGESETQYF. CDR3 coding DNA: TGTGCCACCAGTGCCCTAGGGAGGGGTGAGTCGGAGACCCAGTACTTC.

This clone was seen once. The rearrangement joins TRBV7-2 to TRBJ2-3; D ambiguous. The CDR3 runs to 13 residues. The ends were cut back, 11 bases at V and 2 bases at J, with 14 bases in the middle. Per germline, CDR1 SGHTA and CDR2 FQGNSA. Here the CDR3 reads CAWARSTTDTQYF. CDR3 DNA sequence: TGTGCCTGGGCCAGGTCGACCACAGATACGCAGTATTTT.

The chain is built from TRBV19 and TRBJ2-2, with D possibly TRBD2 on 7 matching bases. The germline V gene has CDR1 LNHDA and CDR2 SQIVND (reference sequence). The CDR3 extends over 16 amino acids. With 6 bases removed from V and 6 bases from J, the gap between germline ends came to 20 bases. CDR3 DNA: TGTGCCAGTAGGGTCCGTGCTGGGGGGGGCCCCGGGGAGCTGTTTTTT. Protein: CASRVRAGGGPGELFF.

The gene calls are TRBV27 and TRBJ1-1; D remains ambiguous. Germline CDR1 is MNHEY and CDR2 is SMNVEV (reference sequence). V was trimmed by 2 bases and J by 0 bases, leaving 10 bases between them. The CDR3 has 15 residues. Here the CDR3 reads CASSLTSGLNTEAFF. The CDR3 coding sequence is TGTGCCAGCAGTTTAACGTCGGGTCTGAACACTGAAGCTTTCTTT.

This chain links TRBV2 with TRBJ2-3, with 12 nucleotides matching TRBD2. Germline loops: CDR1 SNHLY, CDR2 FYNNEI. With 9 bases clipped from V and 4 bases from J, the junction kept 11 bases outside the gene matches. The CDR3 runs to 16 residues. DNA for the CDR3: TGTGCCAGTCTGTACGGACTAGCGGGGCCCGCAGATACGCAGTATTTT. Residues: CASLYGLAGPADTQYF.

Only one count was recorded for this clone. The CDR3 bases are TGTGCCAGCAGTTCGACAGCGAACACTGAAGCTTTCTTT. This gives the protein CASSSTANTEAFF. The genes are TRBV12-3 or TRBV12-4 and TRBJ1-1, with D possibly matching TRBD1 (5 bases). The CDR3 is 13 amino acids. V lost 4 bases to trimming and J lost 1 base, with 7 bases between them.

The rearrangement uses TRBV20-1 and TRBJ2-7, with 7 bases lining up with TRBD1. The CDR3 extends over 12 amino acids. The V and J ends lost 3 bases and 4 bases, in that order; junction bases with no gene match: 3. Germline V CDR1 and CDR2: DFQATT, SNEGSKA (reference sequence). CDR3 bases: TGCAGTGCTAGTGGGACAGAATACGAGCAGTACTTC. Its translation is CSASGTEYEQYF.

CDR3 sequence (DNA): TGTGCCAGCAGTTTATCGGATGGGACAGGGGGCTCAAATCTCCACTTT. Translation: CASSLSDGTGGSNLHF. The chain links TRBV27 to TRBJ1-6, with 12 bases identical to TRBD1. This CDR3 is built from 16 residues. The junction had 10 bases not matched to a gene; V was cut back by 0 bases and J by 16 bases. The V gene's germline CDR1 is MNHEY and CDR2 SMNVEV (reference sequence).

This chain joins TRBV19 and TRBJ1-1, with D unresolved. This CDR3 is 14 amino acids long. The V end lost 3 bases, the J end lost 4 bases, and 12 bases lay between the germline ends. Germline V gene data show CDR1 as LNHDA and CDR2 as SQIVND (reference sequence). CDR3 sequence (DNA): TGTGCCAGTAGTATCAATCCTTCGGGCACTGAAGCTTTCTTT. Its protein product is CASSINPSGTEAFF.

The CDR3 is CARTGQGNRETQYF. Written as DNA, the CDR3 is TGTGCCAGGACGGGACAGGGAAATAGAGAGACCCAGTACTTC. The chain links TRBV27 to TRBJ2-5; 9 bases fit TRBD1. Losses at the gene ends were 9 bases for V and 4 bases for J; bases not matched to a gene: 9. The CDR3 totals 14 residues. Germline loops: CDR1 MNHEY, CDR2 SMNVEV (reference sequence).

The V and J genes are TRBV5-4 and TRBJ1-4; 7 positions agree with TRBD1. CDR1 and CDR2 from the germline V gene are SGHNT and YYREEE (reference sequence). The CDR3 is made up of 14 amino acids. Trimming at V came to 0 bases and at J to 7 bases, leaving 3 bases not matched to a gene. CDR3 sequence: CASSLGTGGEKLFF. The CDR3 bases are TGTGCCAGCAGCTTGGGGACAGGAGGTGAAAAACTGTTTTTT. Combining the CDR3 with reference TRBV5-4 and TRBJ1-4 gives the whole variable domain ETGVTQSPTHLIKTRGQQVTLRCSSQSGHNTVSWYQQALGQGPQFIFQYYREEENGRGNFPPRFSGLQFPNYSSELNVNALELDDSALYLCASSLGTGGEKLFFGSGTQLSVL.